What follows describes a single TCR beta chain. What it binds is unknown. The entry originates in a study of a mutant IDH1 vaccine in newly diagnosed glioma. Whole-study findings and limits: Seemingly, top peripheral T cell clonotype changes bore no relation to pseudoprogression.

Time point in this sample: week 47, end of study. It was 300 ug of mutant IDH1 20-mer peptide that made up each vaccine dose, given with topical imiquimod. The study enrolled donors with new WHO grade 3 or 4 IDH1-mutant, ATRX-lost astrocytomas. Libraries were prepared by immunoSEQ multiplex PCR; TCRdb keeps only in-frame clonotypes and omits some of them. The table records 30,000 to 40,000 clones, approximately 90% of them present only once. Germline CDR1 and CDR2: MNHNS and SASEGT. This CDR3 comprises 15 residues. Trimming shortened V by 5 bases and J by 0 bases, and 14 bases separated the two germline ends.

The TCR sequence derives from a woman between 40 and 55 years old with glioma. The V call is TRBV6-1, the J call TRBJ2-7; TRBD1 is a possible D gene (6 bases). Source: PBMCs, taken from a glioma patient whose treatment included an IDH1 peptide vaccine. This chain's CDR3 is CASSPSQGYSYEQYF. CDR3 nucleotides: TGTGCCAGCAGTCCTTCACAGGGATACTCCTACGAGCAGTACTTC.